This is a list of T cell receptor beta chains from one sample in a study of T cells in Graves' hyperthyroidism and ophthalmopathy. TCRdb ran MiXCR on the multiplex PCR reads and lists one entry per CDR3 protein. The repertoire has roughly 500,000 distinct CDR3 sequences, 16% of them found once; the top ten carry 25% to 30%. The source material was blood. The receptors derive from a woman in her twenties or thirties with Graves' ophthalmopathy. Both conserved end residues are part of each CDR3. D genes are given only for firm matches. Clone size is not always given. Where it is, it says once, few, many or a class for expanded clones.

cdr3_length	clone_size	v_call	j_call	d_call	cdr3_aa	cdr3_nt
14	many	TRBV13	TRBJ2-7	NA	CASSFRGGSYEQYF	TGTGCCAGCAGCTTCAGGGGCGGATCCTACGAGCAGTACTTC
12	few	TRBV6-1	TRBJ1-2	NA	CASSEGPYGYTF	TGTGCCAGCAGTGAAGGTCCCTATGGCTACACCTTC
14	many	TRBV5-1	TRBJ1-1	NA	CASSLGSTSAEAFF	TGCGCCAGCAGCTTAGGGTCGACATCTGCTGAAGCTTTCTTT
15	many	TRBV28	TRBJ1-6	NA	CASSLGQARNSPLHF	TGTGCCAGCAGTTTAGGTCAGGCGCGGAATTCACCCCTCCACTTT
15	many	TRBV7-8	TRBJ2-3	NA	CASRRGGAITDTQYF	TGTGCCAGCAGGCGGGGCGGAGCTATCACAGATACGCAGTATTTT
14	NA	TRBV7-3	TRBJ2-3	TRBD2	CASSLAGASDTQYF	TGTGCCAGCAGCTTAGCGGGAGCGTCAGATACGCAGTATTTT
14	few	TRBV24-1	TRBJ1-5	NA	CATSEGAWNQPQHF	TGTGCCACCAGTGAGGGGGCATGGAATCAGCCCCAGCATTTT
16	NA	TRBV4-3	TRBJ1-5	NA	CASSQEKGSESQPQHF	TGCGCCAGCAGCCAAGAGAAGGGGTCTGAATCCCAGCCCCAGCATTTT
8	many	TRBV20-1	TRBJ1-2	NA	CSAKGYTF	TGCAGTGCTAAAGGCTACACCTTC
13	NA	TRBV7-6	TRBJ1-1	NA	CASSLAAGFEAFF	TGTGCCAGCAGCTTAGCTGCGGGGTTTGAAGCTTTCTTT